This T cell receptor beta chain was identified during a study of CD8 T cells in ankylosing spondylitis. General study findings and limits: About 8 highly homologous variants made up a TCR beta motif, and this motif appeared characteristic of ankylosing spondylitis blood. There were earlier reports of some motif variants in reactive arthritis synovial fluid and blood. Disease-linked clones bore a CD8+ phenotype, appearing relatively rarely in peripheral blood. In ankylosing spondylitis patients, matched synovial fluid reportedly showed significant enrichment of disease-linked clones.

There are a few counts of this clonotype. The antigen remains undetermined. Making the TCR beta libraries involved quantitative 5'-RACE with molecular barcodes. Each CDR3 protein gets one entry after TCRdb re-called the 5' RACE reads with MiXCR. Of about 840,000 distinct CDR3 sequences listed, 10% to 15% were seen once; the top ten hold 0.45% to 0.6%. V was pared by 4 bases and J by 9 bases, with 8 bases of the junction left unmatched. The CDR3 contains 14 residues. Germline V gene lookup returns CDR1 LGHDT and CDR2 YNNKEL (reference sequence). The rearrangement joins TRBV3-1 to TRBJ2-1; 8 positions agree with TRBD2. This receptor was obtained from a male donor with ankylosing spondylitis. The sample comprised blood, either unsorted or a sorted T cell fraction (not recorded which). CDR3 protein: CASSLISGEVEQFF. CDR3 in DNA: TGTGCCAGCAGCCTTATTAGCGGGGAAGTTGAGCAGTTCTTC.